This T cell receptor (beta chain) is from a study of T-cell memory formation after mild COVID-19. The V gene end was trimmed by 4 bases and the J gene end by 4 bases; junction bases not matched to a gene: 4. This CDR3 spans 13 amino acids. Germline CDR1 reads SGHRS; CDR2 reads YFSETQ. TCRdb re-derived calls from the 5' RACE reads in MiXCR, one entry per CDR3 protein. This table holds 300,000 to 350,000 distinct CDR3 sequences, approximately 14% found once. Material for sequencing was PBMCs or a T cell subset sorted from them (not recorded which). This sequence was found in a young man who had mild COVID-19 (a few samples of this study predate the infection). Cell type and time point are not known. The rearrangement joins TRBV5-1 to TRBJ2-5, with 7 positions matching TRBD2. CDR3 DNA: TGCGCCAGCAGCCTGGGGGAGGGAGAGACCCAGTACTTC. Translation gives CASSLGEGETQYF.